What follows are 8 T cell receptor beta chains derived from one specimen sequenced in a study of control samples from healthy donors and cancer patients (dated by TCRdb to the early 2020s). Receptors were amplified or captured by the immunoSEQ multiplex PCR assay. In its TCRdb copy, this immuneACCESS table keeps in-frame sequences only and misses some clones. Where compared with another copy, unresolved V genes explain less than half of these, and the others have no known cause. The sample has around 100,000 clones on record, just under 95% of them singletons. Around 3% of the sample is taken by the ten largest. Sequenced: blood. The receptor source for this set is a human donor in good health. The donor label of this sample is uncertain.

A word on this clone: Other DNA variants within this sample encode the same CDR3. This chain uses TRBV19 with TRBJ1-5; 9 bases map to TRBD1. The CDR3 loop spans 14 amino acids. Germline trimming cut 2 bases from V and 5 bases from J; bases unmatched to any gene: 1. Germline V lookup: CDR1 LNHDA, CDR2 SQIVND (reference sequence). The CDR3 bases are TGTGCCAGTAGTATATGGACAGGGGATCAGCCCCAGCATTTT. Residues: CASSIWTGDQPQHF. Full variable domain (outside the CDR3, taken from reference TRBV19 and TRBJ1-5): DGGITQSPKYLFRKEGQNVTLSCEQNLNHDAMYWYRQDPGQGLRLIYYSQIVNDFQKGDIAEGYSVSREKKESFPLTVTSAQKNPTAFYLCASSIWTGDQPQHFGDGTRLSIL.

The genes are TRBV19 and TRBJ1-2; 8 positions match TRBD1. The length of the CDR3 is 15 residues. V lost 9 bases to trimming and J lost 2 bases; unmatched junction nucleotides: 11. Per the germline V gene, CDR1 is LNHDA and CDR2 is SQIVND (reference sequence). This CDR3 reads CASVQTGEKNYGYTF. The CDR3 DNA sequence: TGTGCCAGCGTTCAGACAGGGGAAAAAAACTATGGCTACACCTTC. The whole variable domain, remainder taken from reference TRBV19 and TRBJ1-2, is DGGITQSPKYLFRKEGQNVTLSCEQNLNHDAMYWYRQDPGQGLRLIYYSQIVNDFQKGDIAEGYSVSREKKESFPLTVTSAQKNPTAFYLCASVQTGEKNYGYTFGSGTRLTVV.

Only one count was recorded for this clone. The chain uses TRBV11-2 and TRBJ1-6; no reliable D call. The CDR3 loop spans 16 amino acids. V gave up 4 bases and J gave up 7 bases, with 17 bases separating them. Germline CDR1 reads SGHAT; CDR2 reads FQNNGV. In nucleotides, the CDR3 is TGTGCCAGCAGCTCGACGACCGGACGGGTAAATTCACCCCTCCACTTT. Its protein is CASSSTTGRVNSPLHF.

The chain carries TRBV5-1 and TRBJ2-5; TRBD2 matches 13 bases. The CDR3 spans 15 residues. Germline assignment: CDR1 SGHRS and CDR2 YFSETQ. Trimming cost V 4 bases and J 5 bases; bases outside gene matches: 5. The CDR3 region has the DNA TGCGCCAGCAGCCAGGGACTAGCGGGGAAGGAGACCCAGTACTTC. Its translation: CASSQGLAGKETQYF.

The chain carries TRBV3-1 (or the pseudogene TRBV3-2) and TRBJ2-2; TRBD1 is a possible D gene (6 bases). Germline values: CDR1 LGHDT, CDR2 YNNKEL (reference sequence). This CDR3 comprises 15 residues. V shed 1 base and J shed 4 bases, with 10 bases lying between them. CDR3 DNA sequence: TGTGCCAGCAGCCAAGGTGGACAGTTCACCGGGGAGCTGTTTTTT. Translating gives CASSQGGQFTGELFF.

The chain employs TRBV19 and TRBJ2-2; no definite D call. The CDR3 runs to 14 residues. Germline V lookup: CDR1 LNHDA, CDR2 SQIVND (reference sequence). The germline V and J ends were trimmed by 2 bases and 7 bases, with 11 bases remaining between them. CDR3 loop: CASSIISDYGELFF. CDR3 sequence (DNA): TGTGCCAGTAGTATAATTTCGGATTACGGGGAGCTGTTTTTT.

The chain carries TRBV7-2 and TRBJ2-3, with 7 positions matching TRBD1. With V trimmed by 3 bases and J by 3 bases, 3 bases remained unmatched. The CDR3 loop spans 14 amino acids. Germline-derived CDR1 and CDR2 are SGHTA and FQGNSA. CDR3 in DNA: TGTGCCAGCAGCTTGACAGGGCGGACAGATACGCAGTATTTT. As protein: CASSLTGRTDTQYF.

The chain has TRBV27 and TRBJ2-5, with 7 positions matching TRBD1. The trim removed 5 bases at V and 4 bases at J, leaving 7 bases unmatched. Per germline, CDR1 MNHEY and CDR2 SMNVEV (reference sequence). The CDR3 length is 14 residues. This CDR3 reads CASSPTGDPETQYF. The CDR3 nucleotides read TGTGCCAGCAGTCCTACAGGGGACCCAGAGACCCAGTACTTC.